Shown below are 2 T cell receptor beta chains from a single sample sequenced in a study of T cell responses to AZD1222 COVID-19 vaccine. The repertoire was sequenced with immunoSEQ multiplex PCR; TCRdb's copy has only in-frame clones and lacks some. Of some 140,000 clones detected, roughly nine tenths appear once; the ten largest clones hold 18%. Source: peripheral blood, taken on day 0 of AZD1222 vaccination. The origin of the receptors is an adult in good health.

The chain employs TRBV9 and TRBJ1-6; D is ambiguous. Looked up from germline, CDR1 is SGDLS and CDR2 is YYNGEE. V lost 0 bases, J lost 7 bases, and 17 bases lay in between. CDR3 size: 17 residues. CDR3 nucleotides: TGTGCCAGCAGCGTAGATAAAGGCCGCGGCTGGAATTCACCCCTCCACTTT. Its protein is CASSVDKGRGWNSPLHF.

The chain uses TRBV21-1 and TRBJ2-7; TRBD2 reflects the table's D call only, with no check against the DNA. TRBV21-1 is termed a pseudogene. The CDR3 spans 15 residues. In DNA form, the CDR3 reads TGTGCCAGCAGCCCCCGCGGTAGTACCCCCTACGAGCAGTACTTC. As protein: CASSPRGSTPYEQYF.